Listed here are 3 T cell receptor beta chains from one sample, sequenced in a study of cytomegalovirus exposure and HLA in healthy donors. The PCR employed 60 Vbeta primers together with 13 Jbeta primers. The method was immunoSEQ multiplex PCR; TCRdb's version includes in-frame clones alone and lacks a portion of them. The sample consists of 150,000 or so clones, 60% to 75% of them appearing once. What was sequenced was PBMCs. The receptors were sampled from a man aged 25 to 40 in good health and CMV-seronegative.

The genes are TRBV7-9 and TRBJ2-7, with D maybe TRBD1 (5 bases). CDR3 length: 14 amino acids. Trimming took 4 bases from V and 4 from J, leaving 14 bases between them. From germline, CDR1 is SEHNR and CDR2 FQNEAQ (reference sequence). This CDR3 is CASSYDSYSYEQYF. The CDR3 DNA reads as TGTGCCAGCAGCTACGACAGCTATTCGTACGAGCAGTACTTC. Variable domain in full (rest from reference TRBV7-9 and TRBJ2-7): DTGVSQNPRHKITKRGQNVTFRCDPISEHNRLYWYRQTLGQGPEFLTYFQNEAQLEKSRLLSDRFSAERPKGSFSTLEIQRTEQGDSAMYLCASSYDSYSYEQYFGPGTRLTVT.

Of note for this clone: The junction differs from germline at one of its ends, possibly a read error. The J gene is TRBJ2-1, the V gene TRBV6-1; 9 positions agree with TRBD2. The germline V gene has CDR1 MNHNS and CDR2 SASEGT. CDR3 size: 16 residues. In DNA form, the CDR3 reads TGTGCCGGCAGTGGCCGTGGGGCGGGAGGGTCCGATGAGCAGTTCTTC. This translates into CAGSGRGAGGSDEQFF.

This chain connects TRBV7-9 to TRBJ1-1; TRBD1 agrees at 8 bases. This CDR3 comprises 14 residues. Trimming cost V 4 bases and J 1 base; bases outside gene matches: 2. The germline V gene encodes CDR1 SEHNR and CDR2 FQNEAQ (reference sequence). The CDR3 loop is CASSSQGGNTEAFF. The CDR3 bases are TGTGCCAGCAGCTCACAGGGGGGGAACACTGAAGCTTTCTTT.